These 24 T cell receptor beta chains came from one sample sequenced in a study of blood T cells in healthy people across ages. Alongside a J-beta primer mix, a sample-barcoded 5' primer served in a second PCR lasting roughly 7 to 11 cycles. MiXCR was run by TCRdb on the 5' RACE reads, yielding one entry per CDR3 protein. The sample lists 1,300,000 or so distinct CDR3 sequences, around 55% occurring once. Sequencing was performed on blood. These TCRs come from a man aged 18 to 29 in good health.

This clonotype has a handful of counts. The CDR3 DNA reads as TGCGCCAGCAGCCAACGATGGGACGCTAACTACAATGAGCAGTTCTTC. It encodes CASSQRWDANYNEQFF. This chain connects TRBV4-1 to TRBJ2-1; D possibly matches TRBD1 or TRBD2 (5 bases each). This CDR3 is built from 16 residues. Germline CDR1 is MGHRA and CDR2 is YSYEKL. V lost 2 bases, J lost 3 bases, and 14 bases lay in between.

This clonotype occurred a few times. The rearrangement links TRBV11-2 to TRBJ2-3, with 14 bases identical to TRBD2. The CDR3 loop spans 16 amino acids. After removal of 5 bases from V and 5 bases from J, the junction contained 6 bases not matched to a gene. Germline CDR1 reads SGHAT; CDR2 reads FQNNGV. CDR3 protein: CASSTRLAGGLDTQYF. The CDR3 DNA reads TGTGCCAGCAGCACCCGACTAGCGGGGGGGCTAGATACGCAGTATTTT.

V usage is TRBV5-1 and J usage is TRBJ1-3, with a tentative D call TRBD1 (6 bases). Trimming stripped 4 bases from V and 0 bases from J, with 11 bases between. There are 15 residues in the CDR3. Germline V gives CDR1 SGHRS, CDR2 YFSETQ. CDR3: CASSTGQSSGNTIYF. CDR3 bases: TGCGCCAGCAGCACCGGACAGAGCTCTGGAAACACCATATATTTT.

The CDR3 loop is CSARAALYTSYNEQYF. The CDR3 region has the DNA TGCAGTGCTAGGGCCGCCCTATACACCTCCTACAATGAGCAGTACTTC. The chain couples TRBV20-1 to TRBJ2-1; D call uncertain. The J call may be incorrect, as the DNA end agrees better with TRBJ2-7. The CDR3 totals 16 residues. Looked up from germline, CDR1 is DFQATT and CDR2 is SNEGSKA (reference sequence).

The chain's CDR3 is CASSQDVRDSYNEQFF. The CDR3, as DNA: TGTGCCAGCAGCCAAGATGTGCGGGACTCCTACAATGAGCAGTTCTTC. The V gene is TRBV4-2, the J gene TRBJ2-1, with D maybe TRBD2 (6 bases). This CDR3 region has 16 residues. CDR1 and CDR2 (germline): LGHNA, YNFKEQ. The ends were cut back, 0 bases at V and 0 bases at J, with 9 bases in the middle.

The CDR3 DNA sequence: TGTGCCAGCAGACTAAAAAGTTGGGGTACGCAGTATTTT. This sequence encodes CASRLKSWGTQYF. The chain links TRBV11-2 to TRBJ2-3; no firm D call. CDR1 and CDR2 from the germline V gene are SGHAT and FQNNGV. The V and J ends lost 6 bases and 8 bases respectively, with 15 bases between them. This CDR3 contains 13 residues.

The J gene is TRBJ2-5, the V gene TRBV3-1, with no clear D. Per the germline V gene, CDR1 is LGHDT and CDR2 is YNNKEL (reference sequence). V was cut by 0 bases and J by 5 bases, with 10 bases left in between. The CDR3 has 14 amino acids. CDR3 sequence reads: CASSQDSGYETQYF. The CDR3 DNA reads TGTGCCAGCAGCCAAGATTCGGGTTACGAGACCCAGTACTTC.

Only one count was recorded for this clonotype. The CDR3 reads CASSLATGYTGANVLTF. CDR3 in DNA: TGTGCCAGCAGTTTAGCAACGGGGTATACTGGGGCCAACGTCCTGACTTTC. J is TRBJ2-6 and V is TRBV12-3 or TRBV12-4; D may be TRBD2 (5 bases). Trimming pared 0 bases from V and 2 bases from J, leaving 11 bases between. This CDR3 spans 17 amino acids.

This clonotype was seen a few times. The gene calls are TRBV6-6 and TRBJ2-7, with D possibly matching TRBD1 (6 bases). CDR1 is MNHNY and CDR2 is SVGAGI in the germline V gene (reference sequence). The CDR3 covers 12 residues. The V end was cut by 8 bases, the J end by 2 bases, with 10 bases between. In DNA, the CDR3 is TGTGCCAGCCTACAGGGCCCCTACGAGCAGTACTTC. Protein product: CASLQGPYEQYF.

The V call is TRBV28, the J call TRBJ2-7; 7 nucleotides line up with TRBD1. The V segment lost 8 bases and the J segment 0 bases; nucleotides outside the gene matches: 7. CDR3 length: 14 amino acids. Per the germline V gene, CDR1 is MDHEN and CDR2 is SYDVKM. The CDR3 DNA is TGTGCCAGCGAGGACAGGATCGGCTCCTACGAGCAGTACTTC. This encodes CASEDRIGSYEQYF.

The chain joins TRBV12-5 to TRBJ2-2; 8 bases agree with TRBD2. V trimming: 0 bases; J trimming: 10 bases; junction bases outside the gene matches: 19. This CDR3 is built from 19 residues. Looked up from germline, CDR1 is LGHNT and CDR2 is FRNRAP. CDR3 in amino acids: CASGLVNGVGAGGPVELFF. CDR3 bases: TGTGCTAGTGGTTTGGTCAACGGTGTTGGGGCGGGGGGCCCTGTGGAGCTGTTTTTT.

The rearrangement joins TRBV6-5 to TRBJ1-2; D remains ambiguous. The CDR3 covers 16 residues. Trimming cost V 0 bases and J 3 bases, with 14 bases left between them. Germline V CDR1 and CDR2: MNHEY, SVGAGI. This CDR3 reads CASSYSSPTGHYGYTF. The CDR3 region has the DNA TGTGCCAGCAGTTACTCGTCGCCCACTGGCCACTATGGCTACACCTTC.

This clonotype was picked up one time. V and J are TRBV20-1 and TRBJ2-1; 8 bases are shared with TRBD2. With V trimmed by 0 bases and J by 9 bases, 7 bases remained unmatched. Per germline, CDR1 DFQATT and CDR2 SNEGSKA (reference sequence). The CDR3 is 14 residues long. This CDR3 reads CSARDPSGRGEQFF. The CDR3 coding sequence is TGCAGTGCTAGAGATCCTAGCGGGCGGGGTGAGCAGTTCTTC.

Comment on this clonotype: An end of the junction differs from the germline gene, which may be a read error. J is TRBJ1-4 and V is TRBV12-5, with D tentatively TRBD1 (5 bases). Germline values: CDR1 LGHNT, CDR2 FRNRAP. This CDR3 is built from 15 residues. CDR3 bases: TGTGCTAGTGGTTTAATACAGGCAACTAATGGAAAACTGTTTTTT. It yields the protein CASGLIQATNGKLFF.

This clonotype appeared a single time. The V gene is TRBV4-1, the J gene TRBJ1-2, with 9 bases matching TRBD1. This CDR3 spans 16 amino acids. Trimming at V came to 2 bases and at J to 1 base, leaving 5 bases not matched to a gene. Germline CDR1 reads MGHRA; CDR2 reads YSYEKL. In DNA, the CDR3 is TGCGCCAGCAGCCAACTTTGGACAGGGGATAACTATGGCTACACCTTC. It is translated as CASSQLWTGDNYGYTF.

V is TRBV3-1 and J is TRBJ2-1, with D possibly being TRBD2 (5 bases). The CDR3 has 15 residues. The germline CDR1 and CDR2 sequences are LGHDT and YNNKEL (reference sequence). Trimming took 0 bases from V and 5 from J, leaving 11 bases between them. CDR3 nucleotide sequence: TGTGCCAGCAGCCAAGATCCGGGGTCCGACAATGAGCAGTTCTTC. It specifies CASSQDPGSDNEQFF.

This clonotype was detected a few times. CDR3 nucleotides: TGTGCCAGCAGCTTAGGCCATGGACAGGGGGCCCACGAGCAGTACTTC. Translating it yields CASSLGHGQGAHEQYF. The chain links TRBV7-2 to TRBJ2-7, with 11 bases that match TRBD1. The CDR3 has 16 amino acids. CDR1 is SGHTA and CDR2 is FQGNSA in the germline V gene. Germline trimming cut 1 base from V and 5 bases from J; bases unmatched to any gene: 7.

The chain links TRBV10-3 to TRBJ1-1; D is undetermined. Germline V gives CDR1 ENHRY, CDR2 SYGVKD. The length of the CDR3 is 11 residues. Between the trimmed V and J ends, which lost 1 base and 9 bases, there was a span of 6 bases. The CDR3 spells CAISEYDQAFF. The CDR3 region has the DNA TGTGCCATCAGTGAGTACGACCAAGCTTTCTTT.

This clonotype was observed a few times. V gene TRBV10-3 combines with J gene TRBJ2-5, with TRBD1 matching 10 bases. The CDR3 runs to 14 residues. V gave up 11 bases and J gave up 4 bases; unmatched junction bases: 10. The germline gives CDR1 ENHRY, CDR2 SYGVKD. The CDR3 loop reads CAAGQGVFLETQYF. In nucleotides, the CDR3 is TGTGCCGCAGGACAGGGGGTTTTTTTAGAGACCCAGTACTTC.

The rearrangement links TRBV20-1 to TRBJ2-1; 8 bases are a match to TRBD2. Germline V lookup: CDR1 DFQATT, CDR2 SNEGSKA (reference sequence). J lost 6 bases, V lost 5 bases, and 9 bases had no gene match. CDR3 length equals 14 residues. CDR3 in DNA: TGCAGTGCTCCCCCAAAGCGGGAGATCAATGAGCAGTTCTTC. Its protein product is CSAPPKREINEQFF.

As to this clonotype: One junction end disagrees with the germline gene, perhaps due to a read error. This chain joins TRBV5-5 and TRBJ2-1; D perhaps matches TRBD1 (6 bases). Germline CDR1 is SGHKS and CDR2 is YYEKEE (reference sequence). The CDR3 is made up of 13 amino acids. The CDR3 bases are TGTGCCAGCAGCTGGGGGCCAAACTACGAGCAGTTTTTC. Amino acid sequence: CASSWGPNYEQFF. The entire variable domain, with the rest obtained from reference TRBV5-5 and TRBJ2-1, is as follows: DAGVTQSPTHLIKTRGQQVTLRCSPISGHKSVSWYQQVLGQGPQFIFQYYEKEERGRGNFPDRFSARQFPNYSSELNVNALLLGDSALYLCASSWGPNYEQFFGPGTRLTVL.

As concerns this clonotype: A much larger clonotype is one base distant, so this may be a read error. The chain joins TRBV20-1 to TRBJ2-5; D is perhaps TRBD1 (5 bases). Trimming stripped 4 bases from V and 2 bases from J, with 11 bases between. Germline CDR1 DFQATT, CDR2 SNEGSKA (reference sequence). The CDR3 has 13 amino acids. Here the CDR3 DNA reads TGCAGTGCTAAATGGTCAGGGCAAGAGACCCAGTACTTC. Encoded protein: CSAKWSGQETQYF.

This clonotype occurred a few times. V gene TRBV20-1 combines with J gene TRBJ1-6; 9 bases fit TRBD1. The trim removed 0 bases at V and 5 bases at J, leaving 8 bases unmatched. This CDR3 has 17 amino acids. Germline V gene data show CDR1 as DFQATT and CDR2 as SNEGSKA (reference sequence). The CDR3 DNA reads as TGCAGTGCTAGAGATTGGGACAGGGTCGGGAATAATTCACCCCTCCACTTT. Protein sequence: CSARDWDRVGNNSPLHF.

The chain has TRBV20-1 and TRBJ2-7; a weak D match, TRBD1 (5 bases). Germline V lookup: CDR1 DFQATT, CDR2 SNEGSKA (reference sequence). Trimming shortened V by 5 bases and J by 4 bases, and 18 bases separated the two germline ends. The CDR3 runs 14 residues. CDR3: CSAGADSAPYEQYF. In DNA, the CDR3 is TGCAGTGCTGGGGCCGATTCGGCCCCTTACGAGCAGTACTTC.